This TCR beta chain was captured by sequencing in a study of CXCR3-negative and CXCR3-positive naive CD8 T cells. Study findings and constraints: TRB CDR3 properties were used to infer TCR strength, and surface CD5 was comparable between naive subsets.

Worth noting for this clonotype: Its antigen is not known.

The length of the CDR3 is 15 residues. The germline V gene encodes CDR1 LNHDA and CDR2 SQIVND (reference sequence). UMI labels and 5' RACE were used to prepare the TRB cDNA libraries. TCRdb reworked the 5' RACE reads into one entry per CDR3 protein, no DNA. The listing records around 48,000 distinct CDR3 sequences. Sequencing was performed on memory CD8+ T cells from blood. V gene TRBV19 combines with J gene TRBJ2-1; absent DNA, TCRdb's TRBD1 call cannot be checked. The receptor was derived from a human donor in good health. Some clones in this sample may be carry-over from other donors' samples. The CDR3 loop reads CASSAGVGVFNEQFF.